This entry is about one T cell receptor (beta chain). This sample stems from a study of CD8 T cells in Susac syndrome. V was shortened by 8 bases and J by 4 bases, with 8 bases between the two germline ends. The CDR3 is 11 residues long. The germline V gene encodes CDR1 MNHEY and CDR2 SVGAGI. An amount of RNA that ranged from roughly 0.45 to 1 ug was reverse transcribed with random hexamers. In TCRdb, the immunoSEQ multiplex PCR reads were re-called with MiXCR into one record per CDR3 protein. The sample holds roughly 120,000 distinct CDR3 sequences, approximately 93% seen once. The sample was CD8+ T cells from PBMCs. V usage is TRBV6-5 and J usage is TRBJ1-1; no definite D call. The sequence came from a human donor with multiple sclerosis. The chain's CDR3 is CASGFGTEAFF. The CDR3 nucleotides are TGTGCCAGCGGCTTCGGCACTGAAGCTTTCTTT.